The 26 T cell receptor beta chains listed next were all sequenced from one sample in a study of blood T cell repertoires in COVID-19. The method was immunoSEQ multiplex PCR; TCRdb's version includes in-frame clones alone and lacks a portion of them. The data contain around 65,000 clones, roughly four fifths of them singletons. Material for sequencing was peripheral blood. Receptors were obtained from a woman aged 45-65 years with active or convalescent COVID-19.

The chain recombines TRBV3-1 (or the pseudogene TRBV3-2) with TRBJ2-2; the match to TRBD2 covers 16 bases. The CDR3 runs to 18 residues. V lost 4 bases, J lost 5 bases, and 7 bases stayed unmatched. Germline values: CDR1 LGHDT, CDR2 YNNKEL (reference sequence). This chain's CDR3 is CASSLRGLAGGPTGELFF. The CDR3 DNA follows: TGTGCCAGCAGCCTTCGGGGACTAGCGGGAGGGCCGACCGGGGAGCTGTTTTTT.

The rearrangement uses TRBV6-2 or TRBV6-3 and TRBJ2-1; 10 bases fit TRBD2. CDR3 length: 16 amino acids. Germline loops: CDR1 MNHEY, CDR2 SVGEGT. Trimming removed 5 bases from V and 4 bases from J; junction bases left unmatched: 8. CDR3 amino acids: CASSPITSGNYNEQFF. CDR3 DNA: TGTGCCAGCAGTCCCATAACTAGCGGGAATTACAATGAGCAGTTCTTC.

This chain joins TRBV18 and TRBJ2-2, with D hard to call. Germline CDR1 KGHSH, CDR2 LQKENI. The V end lost 4 bases, the J end lost 0 bases, and 9 bases lay between the germline ends. The CDR3 runs to 15 residues. The CDR3 loop is CASSLEATNTGELFF. The CDR3 nucleotides are TGTGCCAGCTCACTTGAGGCGACGAACACCGGGGAGCTGTTTTTT.

This rearrangement joins TRBV9 to TRBJ1-1; no clear D. This CDR3 is built from 14 residues. Trimming removed 6 bases from V and 8 bases from J, with 20 bases in between. Germline CDR1 reads SGDLS; CDR2 reads YYNGEE. CDR3 in DNA: TGTGCCAGCACCCTGGGAAGCGCAGGCGGGGAAGCTTTCTTT. Its protein product is CASTLGSAGGEAFF.

The rearrangement joins TRBV30 to TRBJ1-2, with D tentatively TRBD1 (5 bases). The germline V and J ends were trimmed by 4 bases and 1 base, with 13 bases remaining between them. The CDR3 consists of 14 residues. The germline V gene has CDR1 GTSNPN and CDR2 SVGIG (reference sequence). The DNA of the CDR3 is TGTGCCTGGAAATCCAGGGATATTAACTATGGCTACACCTTC. Translated, it gives CAWKSRDINYGYTF.

The chain is built from TRBV4-2 and TRBJ2-3, with a weak D call TRBD2 (5 bases). In germline, CDR1 is LGHNA, CDR2 YNFKEQ. V shed 0 bases and J shed 1 base, with 14 bases lying between them. The CDR3 extends over 17 amino acids. This chain's CDR3 is CASSQDLAGGGTDTQYF. The CDR3 region has the DNA TGTGCCAGCAGCCAAGATCTTGCGGGTGGGGGCACAGATACGCAGTATTTT.

The chain employs TRBV5-6 and TRBJ2-1, with 7 bases that match TRBD2. The CDR3 consists of 13 residues. V lost 0 bases, J lost 14 bases, and 8 bases stayed unmatched. CDR1 SGHDT and CDR2 YYEEEE come from the germline V gene. Here the CDR3 reads CASSLVSGSREFF. CDR3 DNA sequence: TGTGCCAGCAGCTTGGTTAGCGGGTCACGGGAGTTCTTC.

This clone was recorded a few times. The rearrangement links TRBV30 to TRBJ2-5; maybe TRBD2 (7 bases). The CDR3 runs to 13 residues. Trimming removed 1 base at V and 4 bases at J, with 10 bases between. The germline gives CDR1 GTSNPN, CDR2 SVGIG (reference sequence). In DNA, the CDR3 is TGTGCCTGGAGTGGTGGGGGGGCAGAGACCCAGTACTTC. As protein: CAWSGGGAETQYF.

There are a few counts of this clone. The chain carries TRBV5-1 and TRBJ2-1; TRBD1 matches 7 bases. The CDR3 is 15 amino acids. After removal of 4 bases from V and 2 bases from J, the junction contained 6 bases not matched to a gene. Germline V gene sequence: CDR1 SGHRS, CDR2 YFSETQ. In nucleotides, the CDR3 is TGCGCCAGCAGCCCCAGAGGGGGCACCTACAATGAGCAGTTCTTC. Protein: CASSPRGGTYNEQFF.

This clone has a handful of counts. The gene calls are TRBV2 and TRBJ2-2, with D hard to call. This CDR3 has 14 amino acids. In germline, CDR1 is SNHLY, CDR2 FYNNEI. Trimming removed 3 bases at V and 3 bases at J, with 8 bases between. This CDR3 is CASSESRDTGELFF. CDR3 sequence (DNA): TGTGCCAGCAGTGAGAGTCGAGACACCGGGGAGCTGTTTTTT.

This clone was found once. The chain carries TRBV3-1 (or the pseudogene TRBV3-2) and TRBJ1-2; weak D call: TRBD1 (6 bases). Per germline, CDR1 LGHDT and CDR2 YNNKEL (reference sequence). The V gene lost 1 base and the J gene lost 8 bases, with 8 bases spanning the gap. The CDR3 extends over 12 amino acids. The CDR3 bases are TGTGCCAGCAGCCAAGTACAGGGCGGCTACACCTTC. This encodes CASSQVQGGYTF.

The rearrangement uses TRBV5-6 and TRBJ1-2; the match to TRBD1 covers 11 bases. The J segment lost 8 bases and the V segment lost 7 bases, leaving 10 bases of the junction unmatched. CDR1 and CDR2 (germline): SGHDT, YYEEEE. The CDR3 is made up of 14 amino acids. The CDR3 DNA follows: TGTGCCAGCGACGAACTCGGGACAGGGGGAGGCTACACCTTC. Amino acid sequence: CASDELGTGGGYTF.

The V gene is TRBV15, the J gene TRBJ2-1; D may be TRBD2 (6 bases). V lost 3 bases to trimming and J lost 9 bases, with 12 bases between them. CDR3 length: 13 residues. Looked up from germline, CDR1 is LNHNV and CDR2 is YYDKDF (reference sequence). In DNA, the CDR3 is TGTGCCACCAGCAGTGCCTACGGGGGTGAGCAGTTCTTC. Amino acid sequence: CATSSAYGGEQFF. The complete variable domain, with remaining parts taken from reference TRBV15 and TRBJ2-1, reads DAMVIQNPRYQVTQFGKPVTLSCSQTLNHNVMYWYQQKSSQAPKLLFHYYDKDFNNEADTPDNFQSRRPNTSFCFLDIRSPGLGDTAMYLCATSSAYGGEQFFGPGTRLTVL.

The chain has TRBV24-1 and TRBJ2-3; 13 nucleotides line up with TRBD2. Losses at the gene ends were 3 bases for V and 6 bases for J; bases not matched to a gene: 5. This CDR3 spans 16 amino acids. The germline V gene has CDR1 KGHDR and CDR2 SFDVKD. The DNA for the CDR3 is TGTGCCACCAGTGATGTATTACTAGCGGGGGGGGATACGCAGTATTTT. Its protein product is CATSDVLLAGGDTQYF.

CDR3 in amino acids: CAWSRLAGTADTQYF. CDR3 sequence (DNA): TGTGCCTGGAGCCGACTAGCGGGAACGGCAGATACGCAGTATTTT. The V and J genes are TRBV30 and TRBJ2-3; 11 bases are a match to TRBD2. V trimming: 3 bases; J trimming: 4 bases; junction bases outside the gene matches: 6. The CDR3 covers 15 residues. The germline gives CDR1 GTSNPN, CDR2 SVGIG (reference sequence).

V and J are TRBV6-5 and TRBJ2-1; 11 positions match TRBD2. Losses at the gene ends were 6 bases for V and 7 bases for J; bases not matched to a gene: 8. The CDR3 has 15 residues. Germline loops: CDR1 MNHEY, CDR2 SVGAGI. CDR3 protein: CASSLVAGGTNEQFF. CDR3 nucleotide sequence: TGTGCCAGCAGCCTAGTAGCGGGAGGGACGAATGAGCAGTTCTTC.

This clone was observed a few times. This sequence joins TRBV2 and TRBJ1-5, with D maybe TRBD1 (6 bases). Germline assignment: CDR1 SNHLY and CDR2 FYNNEI. The ends were cut back, 4 bases at V and 4 bases at J, with 8 bases in the middle. CDR3 length: 13 residues. This chain's CDR3 is CASSVQGNQPQHF. CDR3 DNA sequence: TGTGCCAGCAGTGTCCAGGGGAATCAGCCCCAGCATTTT.

This sequence joins TRBV10-3 and TRBJ1-1; 10 bases match TRBD1. Germline values: CDR1 ENHRY, CDR2 SYGVKD. The CDR3 extends over 13 amino acids. V trimming: 10 bases; J trimming: 5 bases; junction bases outside the gene matches: 7. This CDR3 reads CATPGTGVTEAFF. In DNA, the CDR3 is TGTGCCACCCCGGGGACAGGGGTTACTGAAGCTTTCTTT.

The V call is TRBV18, the J call TRBJ2-1; TRBD1 is a possible D gene (6 bases). Germline assignment: CDR1 KGHSH and CDR2 LQKENI. Trimming cost V 5 bases and J 4 bases, with 12 bases left between them. The CDR3 extends over 14 amino acids. CDR3 in amino acids: CASSDLRGYNEQFF. In nucleotides, the CDR3 is TGTGCCAGCTCAGACCTCAGGGGTTACAATGAGCAGTTCTTC. Based on the CDR3 plus reference TRBV18 and TRBJ2-1, the full variable domain is NAGVMQNPRHLVRRRGQEARLRCSPMKGHSHVYWYRQLPEEGLKFMVYLQKENIIDESGMPKERFSAEFPKEGPSILRIQQVVRGDSAAYFCASSDLRGYNEQFFGPGTRLTVL.

The CDR3 DNA follows: TGTGCCAGTAGTATTCGCAGGAACTATGGCTACACCTTC. Amino acids: CASSIRRNYGYTF. The genes are TRBV19 and TRBJ1-2; no clear D. Per germline, CDR1 LNHDA and CDR2 SQIVND (reference sequence). Trimming took off 3 bases at V and 2 bases at J, with 7 bases between the two ends. This CDR3 has 13 residues.

The CDR3 loop reads CASSLGDSRTQPQHF. CDR3 in DNA: TGTGCCAGCAGCTTGGGGGACAGCAGAACTCAGCCCCAGCATTTT. The V call is TRBV5-8, the J call TRBJ1-5; 7 bases agree with TRBD1. The V and J ends lost 0 bases and 6 bases, in that order; junction bases with no gene match: 6. In germline, CDR1 is SGHTS, CDR2 YDEGEE. The CDR3 spans 15 residues.

The genes are TRBV11-2 and TRBJ2-7, with D possibly being TRBD1 (5 bases). V lost 5 bases and J 0 bases, leaving 11 bases between the germline ends. Germline lookup yields CDR1 SGHAT and CDR2 FQNNGV. The CDR3 is 14 residues long. In DNA, the CDR3 is TGTGCCAGCAGCGCTTGGGGCAGCTCCTACGAGCAGTACTTC. Residues: CASSAWGSSYEQYF.

The chain uses TRBV4-1 and TRBJ2-7; D might be TRBD2 (6 bases). The length of the CDR3 is 16 residues. Trimming pared 4 bases from V and 3 bases from J, leaving 19 bases between. In germline, CDR1 is MGHRA, CDR2 YSYEKL. The CDR3 loop reads CASSPSPRLAHYEQYF. CDR3 bases: TGCGCCAGCAGCCCCTCCCCCAGGCTAGCGCACTACGAGCAGTACTTC.

CDR3 in DNA: TGTGCCAGCAGCATCGGGCGGGGTCAGCCCCAGCATTTT. This codes for CASSIGRGQPQHF. The chain is built from TRBV7-8 and TRBJ1-5, with D hard to call. The CDR3 covers 13 residues. CDR1 and CDR2 from the germline V gene are SGHVS and FQNEAQ. Trimming took 5 bases from V and 6 from J, leaving 11 bases between them.

In this sample, this clone turned up once. This chain's CDR3 is CASSGGDSPYRGYTF. The DNA of the CDR3 is TGTGCCAGCAGTGGAGGGGACAGTCCCTATCGGGGCTACACCTTC. The chain employs TRBV28 and TRBJ1-2; 7 bases agree with TRBD1. This CDR3 spans 15 amino acids. V dropped 5 bases and J dropped 8; count of bases not matched to a gene: 14. Germline V gene sequence: CDR1 MDHEN, CDR2 SYDVKM.

This clone appeared a single time. V is TRBV10-3 and J is TRBJ1-2; 7 bases match TRBD1. V was clipped by 5 bases and J by 4 bases; unmatched bases: 4. From germline, CDR1 is ENHRY and CDR2 SYGVKD. The CDR3 has 13 residues. The CDR3 protein is CAISIGGPYGYTF. The CDR3 DNA reads TGTGCCATCAGTATAGGGGGCCCCTATGGCTACACCTTC.